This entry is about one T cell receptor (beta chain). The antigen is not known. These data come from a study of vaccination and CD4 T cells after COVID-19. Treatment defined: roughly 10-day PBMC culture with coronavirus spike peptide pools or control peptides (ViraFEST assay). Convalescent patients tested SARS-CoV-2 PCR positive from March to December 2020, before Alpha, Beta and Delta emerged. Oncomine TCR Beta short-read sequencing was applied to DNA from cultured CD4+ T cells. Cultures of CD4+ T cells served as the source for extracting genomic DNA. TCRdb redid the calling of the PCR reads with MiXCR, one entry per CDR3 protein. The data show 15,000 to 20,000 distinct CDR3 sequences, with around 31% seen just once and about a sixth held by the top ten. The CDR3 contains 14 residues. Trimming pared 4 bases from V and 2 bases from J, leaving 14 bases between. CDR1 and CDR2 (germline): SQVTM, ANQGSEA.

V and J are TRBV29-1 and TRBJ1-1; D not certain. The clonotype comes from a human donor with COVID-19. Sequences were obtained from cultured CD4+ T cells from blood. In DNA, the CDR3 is TGCAGCGTTGTCGTAGGGTCGGGAAACACTGAAGCTTTCTTT. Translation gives CSVVVGSGNTEAFF.